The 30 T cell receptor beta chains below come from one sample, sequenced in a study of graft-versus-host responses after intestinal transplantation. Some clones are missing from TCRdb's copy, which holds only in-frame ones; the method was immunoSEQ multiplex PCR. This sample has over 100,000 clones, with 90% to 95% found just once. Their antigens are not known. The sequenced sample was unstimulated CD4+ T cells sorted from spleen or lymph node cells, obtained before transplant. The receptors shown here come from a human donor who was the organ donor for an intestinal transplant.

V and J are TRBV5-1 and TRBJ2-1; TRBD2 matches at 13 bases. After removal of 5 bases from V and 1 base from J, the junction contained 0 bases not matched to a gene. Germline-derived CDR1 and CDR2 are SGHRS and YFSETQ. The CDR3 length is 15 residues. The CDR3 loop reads CASRLAGGSYNEQFF. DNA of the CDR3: TGCGCCAGCAGACTAGCGGGAGGGTCCTACAATGAGCAGTTCTTC.

CDR3 in amino acids: CASRGLAGPYNEQFF. The CDR3 bases are TGCGCCAGCAGGGGACTAGCGGGACCATACAATGAGCAGTTCTTC. This rearrangement joins TRBV5-1 to TRBJ2-1; 13 positions match TRBD2. The CDR3 contains 15 residues. The ends lost 5 bases at V and 4 bases at J; junction bases unmatched: 3. Germline V lookup: CDR1 SGHRS, CDR2 YFSETQ.

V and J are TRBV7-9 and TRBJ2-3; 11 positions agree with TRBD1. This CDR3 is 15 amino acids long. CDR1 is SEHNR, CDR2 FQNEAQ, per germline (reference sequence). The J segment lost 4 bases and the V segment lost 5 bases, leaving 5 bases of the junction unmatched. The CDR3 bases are TGTGCCAGCAGCATAGGGACAGGGGGGGCAGATACGCAGTATTTT. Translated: CASSIGTGGADTQYF.

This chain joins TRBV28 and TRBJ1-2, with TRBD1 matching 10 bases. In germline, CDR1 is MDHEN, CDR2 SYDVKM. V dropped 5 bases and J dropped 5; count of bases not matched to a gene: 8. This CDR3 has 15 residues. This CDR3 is CASSPRTGGWYGYTF. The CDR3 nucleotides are TGTGCCAGCAGTCCTCGGACAGGGGGGTGGTATGGCTACACCTTC.

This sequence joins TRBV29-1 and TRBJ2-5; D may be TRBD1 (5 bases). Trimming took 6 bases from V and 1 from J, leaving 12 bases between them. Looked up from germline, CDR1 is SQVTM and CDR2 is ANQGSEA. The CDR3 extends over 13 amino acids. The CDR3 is CSVAPTAQETQYF. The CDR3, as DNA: TGCAGCGTAGCACCGACAGCCCAAGAGACCCAGTACTTC.

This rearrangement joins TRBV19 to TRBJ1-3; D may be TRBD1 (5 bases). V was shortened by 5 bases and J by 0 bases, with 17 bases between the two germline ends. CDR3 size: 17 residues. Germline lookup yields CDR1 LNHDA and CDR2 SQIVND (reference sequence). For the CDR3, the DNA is TGTGCCAGTAGTCCCCACGCCAGGGACCGCTCTGGAAACACCATATATTTT. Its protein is CASSPHARDRSGNTIYF.

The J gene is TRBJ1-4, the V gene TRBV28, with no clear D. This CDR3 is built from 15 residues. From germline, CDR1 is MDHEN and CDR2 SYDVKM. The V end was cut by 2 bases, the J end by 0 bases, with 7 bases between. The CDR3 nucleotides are TGTGCCAGCAGTTTAACTCCGACAACTAATGAAAAACTGTTTTTT. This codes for CASSLTPTTNEKLFF.

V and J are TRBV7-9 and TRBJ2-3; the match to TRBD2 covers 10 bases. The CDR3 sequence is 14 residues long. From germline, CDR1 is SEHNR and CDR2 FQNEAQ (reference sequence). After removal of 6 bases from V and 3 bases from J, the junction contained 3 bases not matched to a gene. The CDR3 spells CASRGGLATDTQYF. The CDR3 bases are TGTGCCAGCAGGGGGGGACTAGCGACAGATACGCAGTATTTT.

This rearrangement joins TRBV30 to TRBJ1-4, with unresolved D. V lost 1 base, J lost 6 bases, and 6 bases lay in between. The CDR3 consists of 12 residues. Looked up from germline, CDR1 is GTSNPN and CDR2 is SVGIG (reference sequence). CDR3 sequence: CAWSGRDEKLFF. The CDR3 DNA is TGTGCCTGGAGTGGGAGGGATGAAAAACTGTTTTTT.

The CDR3 DNA follows: TGTGCCAGTTCCAGGGATGAAAAACTGTTTTTT. Translating gives CASSRDEKLFF. V and J are TRBV19 and TRBJ1-4, with D possibly matching TRBD1 (5 bases). From germline, CDR1 is LNHDA and CDR2 SQIVND (reference sequence). CDR3 length equals 11 residues. Trimming took off 8 bases at V and 6 bases at J, with 7 bases between the two ends.

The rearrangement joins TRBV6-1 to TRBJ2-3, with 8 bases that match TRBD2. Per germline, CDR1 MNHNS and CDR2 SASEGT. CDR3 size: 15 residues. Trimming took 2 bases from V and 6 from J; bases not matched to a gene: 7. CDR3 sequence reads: CASSERSGRWDTQYF. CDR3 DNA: TGTGCCAGCAGTGAACGGAGCGGGAGATGGGATACGCAGTATTTT.

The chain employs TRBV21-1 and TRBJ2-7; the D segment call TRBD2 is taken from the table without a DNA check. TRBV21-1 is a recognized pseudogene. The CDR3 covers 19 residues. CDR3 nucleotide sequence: TGTGCCAGCAGCAAAGCGCAGTCTAGCGGGAGAGACAATTCCTACGAGCAGTACTTC. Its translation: CASSKAQSSGRDNSYEQYF.

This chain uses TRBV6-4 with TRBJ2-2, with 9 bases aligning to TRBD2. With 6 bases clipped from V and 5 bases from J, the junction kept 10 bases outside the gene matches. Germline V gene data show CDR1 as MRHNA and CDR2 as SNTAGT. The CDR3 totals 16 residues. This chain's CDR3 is CASRDIAGVLTGELFF. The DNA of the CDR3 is TGTGCCAGCAGAGATATAGCGGGAGTTTTGACCGGGGAGCTGTTTTTT.

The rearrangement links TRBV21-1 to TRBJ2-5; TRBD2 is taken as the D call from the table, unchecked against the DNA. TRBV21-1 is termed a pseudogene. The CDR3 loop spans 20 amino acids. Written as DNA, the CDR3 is TGTGCCAGCAGCGGCCTACCAAGAACACTAGCGGGAGGGGGAGGAGAGACCCAGTACTTC. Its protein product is CASSGLPRTLAGGGGETQYF.

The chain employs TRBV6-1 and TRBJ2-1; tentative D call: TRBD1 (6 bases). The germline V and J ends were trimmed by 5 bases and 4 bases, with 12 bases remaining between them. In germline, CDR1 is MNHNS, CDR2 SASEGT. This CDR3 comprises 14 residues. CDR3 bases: TGTGCCAGCAGTCCCGGACAGTTTTACAATGAGCAGTTCTTC. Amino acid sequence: CASSPGQFYNEQFF.

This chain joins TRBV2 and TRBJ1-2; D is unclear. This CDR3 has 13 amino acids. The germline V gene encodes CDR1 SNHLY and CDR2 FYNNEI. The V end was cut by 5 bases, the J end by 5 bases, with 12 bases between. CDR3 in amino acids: CASSPGVEYGYTF. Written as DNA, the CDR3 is TGTGCCAGCAGTCCCGGGGTGGAGTATGGCTACACCTTC.

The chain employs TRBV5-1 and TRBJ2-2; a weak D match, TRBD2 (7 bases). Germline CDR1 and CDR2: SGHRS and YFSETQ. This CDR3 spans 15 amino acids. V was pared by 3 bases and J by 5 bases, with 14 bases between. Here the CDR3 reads CASSSRGPETGELFF. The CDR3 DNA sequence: TGCGCCAGCAGCTCGCGGGGGCCAGAGACCGGGGAGCTGTTTTTT. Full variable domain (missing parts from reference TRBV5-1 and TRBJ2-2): KAGVTQTPRYLIKTRGQQVTLSCSPISGHRSVSWYQQTPGQGLQFLFEYFSETQRNKGNFPGRFSGRQFSNSRSEMNVSTLELGDSALYLCASSSRGPETGELFFGEGSRLTVL.

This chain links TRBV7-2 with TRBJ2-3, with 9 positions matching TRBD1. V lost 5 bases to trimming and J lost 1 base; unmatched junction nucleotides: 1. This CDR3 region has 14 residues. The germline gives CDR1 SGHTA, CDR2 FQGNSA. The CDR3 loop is CASSRTGGTDTQYF. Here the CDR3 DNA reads TGTGCCAGCAGCAGGACAGGGGGCACAGATACGCAGTATTTT.

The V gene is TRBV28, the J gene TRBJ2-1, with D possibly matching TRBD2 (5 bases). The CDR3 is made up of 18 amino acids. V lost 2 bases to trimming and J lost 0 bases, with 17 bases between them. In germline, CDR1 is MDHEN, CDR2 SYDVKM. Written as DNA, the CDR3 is TGTGCCAGCAGTTTAGGAAGAGCGGTACCAAGCTCCTACAATGAGCAGTTCTTC. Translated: CASSLGRAVPSSYNEQFF. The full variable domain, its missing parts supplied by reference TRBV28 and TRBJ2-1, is DVKVTQSSRYLVKRTGEKVFLECVQDMDHENMFWYRQDPGLGLRLIYFSYDVKMKEKGDIPEGYSVSREKKERFSLILESASTNQTSMYLCASSLGRAVPSSYNEQFFGPGTRLTVL.

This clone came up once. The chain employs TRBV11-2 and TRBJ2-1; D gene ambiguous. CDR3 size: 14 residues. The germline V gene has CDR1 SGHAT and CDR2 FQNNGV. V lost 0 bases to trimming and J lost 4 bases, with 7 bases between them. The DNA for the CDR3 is TGTGCCAGCAGCTTAGATTGGCGGTACAATGAGCAGTTCTTC. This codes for CASSLDWRYNEQFF.

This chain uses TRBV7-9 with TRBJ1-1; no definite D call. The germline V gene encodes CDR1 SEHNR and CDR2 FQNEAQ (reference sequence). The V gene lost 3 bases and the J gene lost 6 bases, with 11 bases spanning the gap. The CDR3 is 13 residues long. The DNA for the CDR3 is TGTGCCAGCAGCTTTTATGTCCAGGCTGAAGCTTTCTTT. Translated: CASSFYVQAEAFF.

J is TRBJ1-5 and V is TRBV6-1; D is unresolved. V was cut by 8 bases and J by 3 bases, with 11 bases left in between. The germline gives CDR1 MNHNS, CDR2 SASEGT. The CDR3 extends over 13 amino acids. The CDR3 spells CASGSLLNQPQHF. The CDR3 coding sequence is TGTGCCAGCGGCAGTCTACTCAATCAGCCCCAGCATTTT.

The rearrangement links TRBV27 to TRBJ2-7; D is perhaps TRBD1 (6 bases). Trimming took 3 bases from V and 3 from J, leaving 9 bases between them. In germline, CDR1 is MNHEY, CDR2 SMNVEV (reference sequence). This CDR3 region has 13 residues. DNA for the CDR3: TGTGCCAGCAGTTTTCCGGGACACTACGAGCAGTACTTC. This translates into CASSFPGHYEQYF.

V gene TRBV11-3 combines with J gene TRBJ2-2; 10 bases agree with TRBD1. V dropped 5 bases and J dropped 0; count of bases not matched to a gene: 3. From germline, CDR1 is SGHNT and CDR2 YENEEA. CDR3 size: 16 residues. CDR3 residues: CASSPGTGANTGELFF. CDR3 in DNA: TGTGCCAGCAGCCCAGGGACAGGGGCGAACACCGGGGAGCTGTTTTTT. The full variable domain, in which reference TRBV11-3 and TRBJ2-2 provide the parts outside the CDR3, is EAGVVQSPRYKIIEKKQPVAFWCNPISGHNTLYWYLQNLGQGPELLIRYENEEAVDDSQLPKDRFSAERLKGVDSTLKIQPAELGDSAVYLCASSPGTGANTGELFFGEGSRLTVL.

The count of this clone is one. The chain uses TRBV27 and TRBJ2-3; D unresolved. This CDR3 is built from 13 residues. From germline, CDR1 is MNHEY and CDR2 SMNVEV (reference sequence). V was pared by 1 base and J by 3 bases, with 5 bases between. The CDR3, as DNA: TGTGCCAGCAGTTTATTCCGAACAGATACGCAGTATTTT. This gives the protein CASSLFRTDTQYF.

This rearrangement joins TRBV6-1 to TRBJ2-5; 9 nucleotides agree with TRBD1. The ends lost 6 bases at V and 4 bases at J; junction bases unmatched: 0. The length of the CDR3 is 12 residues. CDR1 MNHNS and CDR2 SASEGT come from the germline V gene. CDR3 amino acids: CASRGQGETQYF. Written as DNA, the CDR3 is TGTGCCAGCAGGGGACAGGGAGAGACCCAGTACTTC.

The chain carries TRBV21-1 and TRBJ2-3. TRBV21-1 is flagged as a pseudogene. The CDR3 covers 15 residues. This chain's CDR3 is CASPPVRVGTDTQYF. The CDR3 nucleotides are TGTGCCAGCCCCCCTGTAAGGGTCGGGACAGATACGCAGTATTTT.

The CDR3 DNA follows: TGTGCCGCACAGGGATATAGCAATCAGCCCCAGCATTTT. Its translation: CAAQGYSNQPQHF. The rearrangement joins TRBV6-5 to TRBJ1-5, with D perhaps matching TRBD1 (6 bases). In germline, CDR1 is MNHEY, CDR2 SVGAGI. V dropped 11 bases and J dropped 0 bases, with 11 bases sitting between them. The CDR3 is made up of 13 amino acids.

CDR3 loop: CASSLVPFGAGANTGELFF. The CDR3 region has the DNA TGTGCCAGCAGCTTAGTTCCTTTTGGGGCAGGGGCGAACACCGGGGAGCTGTTTTTT. This chain uses TRBV7-2 with TRBJ2-2; a possible D gene is TRBD1 (6 bases). Trimming cost V 1 base and J 0 bases, with 18 bases left between them. Germline V gene sequence: CDR1 SGHTA, CDR2 FQGNSA. The CDR3 length is 19 residues. Full variable domain (rest looked up from reference TRBV7-2 and TRBJ2-2): GAGVSQSPSNKVTEKGKDVELRCDPISGHTALYWYRQSLGQGLEFLIYFQGNSAPDKSGLPSDRFSAERTGGSVSTLTIQRTQQEDSAVYLCASSLVPFGAGANTGELFFGEGSRLTVL.

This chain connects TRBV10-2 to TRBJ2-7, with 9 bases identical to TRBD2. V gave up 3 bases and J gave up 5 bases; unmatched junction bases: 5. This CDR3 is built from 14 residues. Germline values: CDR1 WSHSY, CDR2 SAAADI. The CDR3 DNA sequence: TGCGCCAGCAGTGAAGCGGGAGGAGTGAACGAGCAGTACTTC. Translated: CASSEAGGVNEQYF.